This section outlines one T cell receptor (beta chain) sequence together with its context. Its antigen is unidentified. The record originates from a study of T cell clonotyping in hematopoietic cell transplantation. At the level of the study: Recipient samples before transplant were obtained post-cytoreduction.

The sample's time point: recipient sample about 28 days before transplant, after cytoreduction. Using immunoSEQ multiplex PCR, the repertoire was profiled, and TCRdb retains in-frame clones only, with some absent. The repertoire has more than 20,000 clones, about 90% of them found once; the top ten carry 3.7%. The V gene end was trimmed by 2 bases and the J gene end by 2 bases; junction bases not matched to a gene: 8. The CDR3 has 16 amino acids. Germline V gives CDR1 MNHNS, CDR2 SASEGT. Points from the study as a whole: Without cell sorting, CD4 versus CD8 contributions remain unresolved. Pathologically expanded recipient clonotypes increased progressively from day 30 to day 180 as diversity fell. At the given depth, recipient repertoires were over 95% de novo clonotypes.

Sequenced here: peripheral blood mononuclear cells, sampled before stem cell transplant. The sequence derives from a man aged 18 to 29 with biphenotypic leukemia. Some clones in this sample may be carry-over from other donors' samples. V and J are TRBV6-1 and TRBJ2-7, with 8 nucleotides matching TRBD1. The CDR3 DNA sequence: TGTGCCAGCAGTGAAAATATAGGGACAGGCCCCTACGAGCAGTACTTC. Protein sequence: CASSENIGTGPYEQYF.